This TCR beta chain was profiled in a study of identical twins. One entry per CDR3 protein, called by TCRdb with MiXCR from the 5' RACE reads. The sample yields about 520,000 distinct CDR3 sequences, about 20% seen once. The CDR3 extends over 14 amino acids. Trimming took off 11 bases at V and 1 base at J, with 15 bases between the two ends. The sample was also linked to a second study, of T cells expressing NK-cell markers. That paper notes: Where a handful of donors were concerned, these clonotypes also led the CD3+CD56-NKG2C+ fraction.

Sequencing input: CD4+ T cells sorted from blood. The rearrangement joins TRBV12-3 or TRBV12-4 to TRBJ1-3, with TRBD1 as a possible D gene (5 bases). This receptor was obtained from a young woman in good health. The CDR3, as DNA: TGTGCCGCATTGAGGGACTCGTCTGGAAACACCATATATTTT. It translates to CAALRDSSGNTIYF.